This TCR beta chain came from a study of T cells after yellow fever vaccination. Background on the study: Fractions of limited cellularity were prepared by means of SMART-Seq v4 Ultra Low Input. General observations from the study: Boosting was followed by the reappearance of most primary-vaccination clones (roughly 96% CD4, about 89% CD8).

There are a few counts of this clonotype. No antigen is known for it. Universal primer sites and UMIs were introduced during 5'RACE template-switching synthesis of TCR cDNA. TCRdb reprocessed the 5' RACE reads with MiXCR, giving one entry per CDR3 protein. The repertoire consists of 300,000 to 400,000 distinct CDR3 sequences, with roughly 9.4% occurring once and the leading ten covering more than 15%. The CDR3 runs 14 residues. The V end lost 1 base, the J end lost 9 bases, and 16 bases lay between the germline ends. Per germline, CDR1 SEHNR and CDR2 FQNEAQ (reference sequence). The chain recombines TRBV7-9 with TRBJ2-7; TRBD1 or TRBD2 may be the D gene (5 bases each). The TCR was taken from a man younger than 30 who received the YFV17D yellow fever vaccine. Specimen: PBMCs, collected on the day of the first yellow fever vaccination. CDR3 coding DNA: TGTGCCAGCAGCTTAGAAGGGTTGGGGACCGGGCAGTACTTC. Protein sequence: CASSLEGLGTGQYF.